This T cell receptor beta chain came from a study of regulatory T cells in long-lasting Graves disease. Across the study: Antithyroid drug intake by newly diagnosed Graves' patients had lasted under 3 months.

According to the study, TCR beta libraries were built with iRepertoire HTBI primers and CDR3-region Arm-PCR. MiXCR was run by TCRdb on the multiplex PCR reads, yielding one entry per CDR3 protein. The sample shows hundreds of thousands of distinct CDR3 sequences, 15% of them seen only once. Trimming left V 0 bases short and J 6 bases short, with 8 bases between. Germline-derived CDR1 and CDR2 are GTSNPN and SVGIG (reference sequence). The length of the CDR3 is 12 residues. This sample's time point: newly diagnosed GD, antithyroid drugs for less than 3 months. There was RNA extracted from PBMCs, and the TCR library was made from it. Patients hailed from an endocrinology department in Xi'an, China. The data also belong to a second study, concerning T cells in Graves' hyperthyroidism and ophthalmopathy. That source reports: Model-based prediction identified ophthalmopathy a median 6.5 months prior to its onset.

The rearrangement joins TRBV30 to TRBJ1-1; no clear D. Sequences were derived from peripheral blood mononuclear cells (PBMCs), sampled at new diagnosis, from a patient treated with antithyroid drugs. The TCR sequence derives from a middle-aged woman with Graves disease. CDR3 in DNA: TGTGCCTGGAGTGTATTTCGTGCTGAAGCTTTCTTT. Its translation: CAWSVFRAEAFF.